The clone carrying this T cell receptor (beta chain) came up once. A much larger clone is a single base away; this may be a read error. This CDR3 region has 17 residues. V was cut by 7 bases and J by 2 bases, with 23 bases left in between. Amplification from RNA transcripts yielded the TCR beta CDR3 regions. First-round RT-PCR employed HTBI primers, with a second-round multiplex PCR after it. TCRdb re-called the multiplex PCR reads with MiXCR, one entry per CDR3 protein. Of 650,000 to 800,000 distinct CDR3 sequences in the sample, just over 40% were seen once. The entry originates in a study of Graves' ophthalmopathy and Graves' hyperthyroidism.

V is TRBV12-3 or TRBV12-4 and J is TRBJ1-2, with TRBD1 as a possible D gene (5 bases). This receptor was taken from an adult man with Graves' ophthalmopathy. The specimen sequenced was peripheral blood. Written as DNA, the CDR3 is TGTGCCAGCATTCCTTTCCATGTTCCAGGGTACAACTATGGCTACACCTTC. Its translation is CASIPFHVPGYNYGYTF.